This T cell receptor beta chain is drawn from a study of OX40 agonist ivuxolimab in advanced cancers. The wider study: The dose-escalation group included hepatocellular carcinoma, melanoma, renal cell carcinoma and head and neck cancer.

Germline trimming cut 4 bases from V and 7 bases from J; bases unmatched to any gene: 4. CDR1 and CDR2 from the germline V gene are MRHNA and SNTAGT. The CDR3 is made up of 13 amino acids. Method: immunoSEQ multiplex PCR; TCRdb's copy keeps in-frame clones and lacks some. The sample contains about 78,000 clones, 85% to 95% of which appear only once. This clone was counted only a few times. The clonotype comes from an adult with an advanced solid tumor such as melanoma, head and neck, liver or kidney cancer. Sequenced material: CD4+ or CD8+ T cells sorted from blood, taken in a trial of the OX40 agonist ivuxolimab. The chain has TRBV6-4 and TRBJ2-1; TRBD1 agrees at 7 bases. The CDR3 nucleotides read TGTGCCAGCAGTGGCATGACAGGGAATGAGCAGTTCTTC. Translation: CASSGMTGNEQFF.